The 3 T cell receptor beta chains below come from one sample, sequenced in a study of T cells in localized non-small cell lung cancer. TCRdb keeps only in-frame clones here, not all; method: immunoSEQ multiplex PCR. The sample has under 40,000 clones, about four fifths seen once. This sample comprised peripheral blood, obtained before any cancer treatment. The receptors stem from a male donor older than 55 with stage II squamous cell lung carcinoma.

This chain connects TRBV5-1 to TRBJ1-5; 9 bases are a match to TRBD1. The V gene's germline CDR1 is SGHRS and CDR2 YFSETQ. This CDR3 has 17 residues. Trimming cost V 0 bases and J 1 base; bases outside gene matches: 5. CDR3 amino acids: CASSLGGTGSSNQPQHF. For the CDR3, the DNA is TGCGCCAGCAGCTTGGGAGGGACAGGGTCCAGCAATCAGCCCCAGCATTTT.

J is TRBJ2-2 and V is TRBV6-4; no clear D gene. Germline values: CDR1 MRHNA, CDR2 SNTAGT. This CDR3 comprises 13 residues. Trimming removed 8 bases from V and 4 bases from J, with 11 bases in between. CDR3 nucleotides: TGTGCCAGCTCAGTTTTGGGCACCGGGGAGCTGTTTTTT. It encodes CASSVLGTGELFF.

V gene TRBV5-6 combines with J gene TRBJ2-5; TRBD1 might be the D (5 bases). The CDR3 has 14 amino acids. V lost 1 base to trimming and J lost 3 bases, with 10 bases between them. Germline CDR1 and CDR2: SGHDT and YYEEEE. The CDR3 protein is CASSLQGSKETQYF. CDR3 sequence (DNA): TGTGCCAGCAGCTTGCAGGGATCCAAAGAGACCCAGTACTTC. The full variable domain, with the rest looked up from reference TRBV5-6 and TRBJ2-5, is DAGVTQSPTHLIKTRGQQVTLRCSPKSGHDTVSWYQQALGQGPQFIFQYYEEEERQRGNFPDRFSGHQFPNYSSELNVNALLLGDSALYLCASSLQGSKETQYFGPGTRLLVL.